Below are 22 T cell receptor beta chains sequenced from a single sample in a study of cytomegalovirus exposure and HLA in healthy donors. The PCR employed 60 Vbeta primers together with 13 Jbeta primers. Measured with immunoSEQ multiplex PCR; TCRdb has only the in-frame clones, and not every one. The data hold 150,000 or so clones, with roughly 82% observed a single time. Sequencing was performed on PBMCs. These receptors were collected from a woman aged 50 to 65 in good health and CMV-seropositive.

V and J are TRBV1 and TRBJ1-2. TRBV1 is noted as a pseudogene. The CDR3 is 18 residues long. This chain's CDR3 is CTSSQELGSDLPRYGYTF. The CDR3 bases are TGCACCAGCAGCCAAGAACTAGGGTCCGACCTCCCCAGATATGGCTACACCTTC.

The V call is TRBV5-8, the J call TRBJ1-1; tentative D call: TRBD1 (5 bases). The CDR3 covers 14 residues. V gave up 4 bases and J gave up 1 base, with 11 bases separating them. CDR1 is SGHTS, CDR2 YDEGEE, per germline. This chain's CDR3 is CASSLETANTEAFF. The CDR3 bases are TGTGCCAGCAGCCTGGAGACAGCGAACACTGAAGCTTTCTTT. The entire variable domain, with the rest obtained from reference TRBV5-8 and TRBJ1-1, is as follows: EAGVTQSPTHLIKTRGQQATLRCSPISGHTSVYWYQQALGLGLQFLLWYDEGEERNRGNFPPRFSGRQFPNYSSELNVNALELEDSALYLCASSLETANTEAFFGQGTRLTVV.

The chain employs TRBV29-1 and TRBJ1-1; unclear D gene. This CDR3 region has 14 residues. Trimming removed 4 bases from V and 2 bases from J, with 14 bases in between. Germline CDR1 reads SQVTM; CDR2 reads ANQGSEA. CDR3 bases: TGCAGCGTTGCCTCCAAGAGGGTCAACACTGAAGCTTTCTTT. Protein sequence: CSVASKRVNTEAFF.

A few counts support this clone. This rearrangement joins TRBV5-4 to TRBJ2-3, with 9 bases lining up with TRBD2. Germline-derived CDR1 and CDR2 are SGHNT and YYREEE (reference sequence). The CDR3 spans 15 residues. V trimming: 4 bases; J trimming: 6 bases; junction bases outside the gene matches: 9. The DNA of the CDR3 is TGTGCCAGCAGCAGTAGCGGGGGCCATGGGGATACGCAGTATTTT. Encoded protein: CASSSSGGHGDTQYF.

This clone occurred a few times. This rearrangement joins TRBV4-1 to TRBJ1-1; D is unresolved. CDR3 length equals 14 residues. Trimming shortened V by 0 bases and J by 5 bases, and 10 bases separated the two germline ends. In germline, CDR1 is MGHRA, CDR2 YSYEKL. The CDR3 protein is CASSQDNRGTEAFF. Here the CDR3 DNA reads TGCGCCAGCAGCCAAGATAACAGAGGGACTGAAGCTTTCTTT.

The rearrangement joins TRBV6-1 to TRBJ1-1, with D possibly TRBD1 on 5 matching bases. CDR3 length equals 14 residues. CDR1 is MNHNS and CDR2 is SASEGT in the germline V gene. Trimming pared 6 bases from V and 4 bases from J, leaving 15 bases between. The CDR3 is CASSKTDQFTEAFF. DNA of the CDR3: TGTGCCAGCAGCAAGACAGACCAGTTCACTGAAGCTTTCTTT.

The rearrangement uses TRBV27 and TRBJ1-1; D call uncertain. V lost 3 bases, J lost 5 bases, and 13 bases lay in between. The germline CDR1 and CDR2 sequences are MNHEY and SMNVEV (reference sequence). The CDR3 is 14 residues long. CDR3 protein: CASSFNLRGTEAFF. The CDR3 coding sequence is TGTGCCAGCAGTTTTAACTTACGAGGGACTGAAGCTTTCTTT.

This clone was counted a single time. The V call is TRBV4-3, the J call TRBJ2-5; 8 bases line up with TRBD2. The germline V gene has CDR1 LGHNA and CDR2 YSLEER. With 1 base clipped from V and 5 bases from J, the junction kept 6 bases outside the gene matches. The CDR3 spans 15 residues. The CDR3 DNA sequence: TGCGCCAGCAGCCAAGGGCGGGGGGCCCGGGAGACCCAGTACTTC. This encodes CASSQGRGARETQYF.

The CDR3 nucleotides are TGCGCCAGCAGCTTGGAGGGCAGGGTAGGTTTTAGAACTGAAGCTTTCTTT. It is translated as CASSLEGRVGFRTEAFF. The chain employs TRBV5-1 and TRBJ1-1, with TRBD1 as a possible D gene (5 bases). Germline assignment: CDR1 SGHRS and CDR2 YFSETQ. This CDR3 contains 17 residues. The V end lost 0 bases, the J end lost 5 bases, and 20 bases lay between the germline ends.

This clone was seen a few times. The chain's CDR3 is CASSESAGLNTEAFF. For the CDR3, the DNA is TGCGCCAGCAGTGAGTCGGCAGGGCTGAACACTGAAGCTTTCTTT. This chain connects TRBV10-2 to TRBJ1-1; D may be TRBD1 (5 bases). The CDR3 is 15 amino acids. Trimming removed 0 bases from V and 0 bases from J, with 8 bases in between. Germline values: CDR1 WSHSY, CDR2 SAAADI.

This sequence joins TRBV7-9 and TRBJ2-3, with TRBD2 identical over 13 bases. The CDR3 totals 18 residues. V shed 6 bases, J shed 4 bases, and the junction held 13 bases outside the gene matches. From germline, CDR1 is SEHNR and CDR2 FQNEAQ (reference sequence). The CDR3 DNA is TGTGCCAGCAGTGGAACTAGCGGGGGGGCCCGCGGGGCAGATACGCAGTATTTT. Protein: CASSGTSGGARGADTQYF. Drawing the rest from reference TRBV7-9 and TRBJ2-3, the complete variable domain is DTGVSQNPRHKITKRGQNVTFRCDPISEHNRLYWYRQTLGQGPEFLTYFQNEAQLEKSRLLSDRFSAERPKGSFSTLEIQRTEQGDSAMYLCASSGTSGGARGADTQYFGPGTRLTVL.

This sequence joins TRBV30 and TRBJ1-6; D is unresolved. CDR1 and CDR2 from the germline V gene are GTSNPN and SVGIG (reference sequence). The CDR3 spans 16 residues. V lost 0 bases and J 0 bases, leaving 9 bases between the germline ends. This chain's CDR3 is CAWSVGQSSYNSPLHF. For the CDR3, the DNA is TGTGCCTGGAGTGTTGGGCAGAGCTCCTATAATTCACCCCTCCACTTT.

Only one count was recorded for this clone. The chain carries TRBV5-4 and TRBJ2-2, with a tentative D call TRBD1 (6 bases). The length of the CDR3 is 13 residues. Looked up from germline, CDR1 is SGHNT and CDR2 is YYREEE (reference sequence). V was clipped by 2 bases and J by 6 bases, with 8 bases between them. In nucleotides, the CDR3 is TGTGCCAGCAGCTTAACAGGGTCCGGGGAGCTGTTTTTT. The encoded protein is CASSLTGSGELFF.

J is TRBJ1-1 and V is TRBV9; weak D call: TRBD1 (5 bases). The CDR3 loop spans 16 amino acids. CDR1 is SGDLS, CDR2 YYNGEE, per germline. Between the trimmed V and J ends, which lost 0 bases and 1 base, there was a span of 13 bases. The DNA of the CDR3 is TGTGCCAGCAGCGTAGGCGGGGGACCTCCGAACACTGAAGCTTTCTTT. Its protein product is CASSVGGGPPNTEAFF.

The chain is built from TRBV5-8 and TRBJ1-5; D is possibly TRBD1 (6 bases). The germline V gene has CDR1 SGHTS and CDR2 YDEGEE. The V end was cut by 4 bases, the J end by 0 bases, with 14 bases between. The CDR3 sequence is 16 residues long. The CDR3 coding sequence is TGTGCCAGCAGCCTAAGTACAGGGTATAGCAATCAGCCCCAGCATTTT. Residues: CASSLSTGYSNQPQHF.

Concerning this clone: One end of the junction is discordant with germline, which a read error may explain. The chain combines TRBV7-9 with TRBJ2-5; TRBD1 aligns across 7 bases. Germline CDR1 SEHNR, CDR2 FQNEAQ (reference sequence). This CDR3 has 14 amino acids. CDR3: CASSLPDRSRRMDF. The CDR3 DNA follows: TGTGCCAGCAGCTTACCGGACAGGTCCCGCAGGATGGACTTC.

In its sample, this clone was seen a few times. V gene TRBV15 combines with J gene TRBJ2-1; 8 positions match TRBD2. J was trimmed by 7 bases and V by 0 bases; bases with no gene match: 11. Germline V gene data show CDR1 as LNHNV and CDR2 as YYDKDF (reference sequence). The CDR3 consists of 17 residues. CDR3 sequence (DNA): TGTGCCACCAGCAGAGATCCCGGGACTAGAGTCGAGAATGAGCAGTTCTTC. Translation: CATSRDPGTRVENEQFF.

This chain uses TRBV2 with TRBJ2-2; TRBD2 is a possible D gene (6 bases). Trimming took off 4 bases at V and 5 bases at J, with 8 bases between the two ends. From germline, CDR1 is SNHLY and CDR2 FYNNEI. The CDR3 runs to 13 residues. CDR3 loop: CASSARGTGELFF. As DNA, the CDR3 is TGTGCCAGCAGTGCCCGGGGGACCGGGGAGCTGTTTTTT.

The chain recombines TRBV5-4 with TRBJ1-6, with D hard to call. There are 15 residues in the CDR3. V lost 0 bases, J lost 7 bases, and 11 bases lay in between. Germline V CDR1 and CDR2: SGHNT, YYREEE (reference sequence). CDR3 in DNA: TGTGCCAGCAGCTTGGGAGATCGAGGGAATTCACCCCTCCACTTT. As protein: CASSLGDRGNSPLHF.

The chain recombines TRBV6-5 with TRBJ1-2; TRBD1 is a possible D gene (5 bases). V was cut by 5 bases and J by 4 bases, with 11 bases left in between. Per the germline V gene, CDR1 is MNHEY and CDR2 is SVGAGI. The CDR3 covers 13 residues. CDR3 sequence (DNA): TGTGCCAGCAGTAACGGGGGTATCTATGGCTACACCTTC. Translated: CASSNGGIYGYTF.

This clone was seen a handful of times. The junction and the germline gene differ at one end; a read error may be behind it. The V call is TRBV7-9, the J call TRBJ2-7; 7 nucleotides agree with TRBD1. Germline lookup yields CDR1 SEHNR and CDR2 FQNEAQ (reference sequence). This CDR3 spans 13 amino acids. CDR3 protein: CSSSSGTVNEQYF. The CDR3 nucleotides are TGTTCCAGCAGCTCTGGGACAGTCAACGAGCAGTACTTC.

The V and J genes are TRBV4-2 and TRBJ2-7; possibly TRBD2 for D (5 bases). Per the germline V gene, CDR1 is LGHNA and CDR2 is YNFKEQ. CDR3 length equals 14 residues. Trimming took off 0 bases at V and 4 bases at J, with 10 bases between the two ends. The CDR3 DNA sequence: TGTGCCAGCAGCCAAGAATGGGGAGCATACGAGCAGTACTTC. It codes for CASSQEWGAYEQYF.